The present entry profiles one T cell receptor beta chain with its context. Antigen unknown. This sample is drawn from a study of T cell responses to AZD1222 COVID-19 vaccine. Germline lookup yields CDR1 MNHEY and CDR2 SVGAGI. This CDR3 comprises 12 residues. V was trimmed by 6 bases and J by 5 bases, leaving 7 bases between them. Profiled with immunoSEQ multiplex PCR; TCRdb holds only in-frame clones, not every one. The data show 150,000 to 200,000 clones, under 95% seen once. Overall study results and limits: CD4 TCRs associated with vaccination spanned spike, dominating at 160-218 and 743-854.

The TCR was taken from an adult who received the AZD1222 COVID-19 vaccine. The chain links TRBV6-5 to TRBJ2-2; D remains ambiguous. The sample in question was peripheral blood, obtained 28 days after the second AZD1222 dose. CDR3 DNA: TGTGCCAGCAGGATCTATACCGGGGAGCTGTTTTTT. Translating gives CASRIYTGELFF.